This T cell receptor beta chain was sequenced for a study of blood T cells in healthy people across ages. CDR3 length: 13 amino acids. Germline V lookup: CDR1 SNHLY, CDR2 FYNNEI. This clonotype has a handful of counts. Drawing of peripheral blood yielded about 9.8 milliliters from each donor. Primers used in a second PCR of about 7 to 12 cycles were a sample-barcoded 5' primer and a J-beta primer mix. Researchers report that each sample yielded at least 2.5 million CDR3-containing paired-end reads. TCRdb reanalysed the 5' RACE reads using MiXCR and keeps one entry per CDR3 protein. The sample comprises about 510,000 distinct CDR3 sequences, over 25% of which are singletons, and 3% to 4% rests with the top ten. This same sample was also taken into another study, of T cells of mothers and their children. That source adds: Related mother-child pairs showed slightly higher but non-significant overlap than unrelated pairs.

The genes are TRBV2 and TRBJ2-7; either TRBD1 or TRBD2 may fit D (5 bases each). The tail of the sequence fits TRBJ2-5 better, so the J call may be wrong. What was sequenced was blood. This sequence originates from a boy aged 2 to 10 in good health. In nucleotides, the CDR3 is TGTGCCAGCACACGGGGCCTCATGGAGACCCAGTACTTC. Translating gives CASTRGLMETQYF.